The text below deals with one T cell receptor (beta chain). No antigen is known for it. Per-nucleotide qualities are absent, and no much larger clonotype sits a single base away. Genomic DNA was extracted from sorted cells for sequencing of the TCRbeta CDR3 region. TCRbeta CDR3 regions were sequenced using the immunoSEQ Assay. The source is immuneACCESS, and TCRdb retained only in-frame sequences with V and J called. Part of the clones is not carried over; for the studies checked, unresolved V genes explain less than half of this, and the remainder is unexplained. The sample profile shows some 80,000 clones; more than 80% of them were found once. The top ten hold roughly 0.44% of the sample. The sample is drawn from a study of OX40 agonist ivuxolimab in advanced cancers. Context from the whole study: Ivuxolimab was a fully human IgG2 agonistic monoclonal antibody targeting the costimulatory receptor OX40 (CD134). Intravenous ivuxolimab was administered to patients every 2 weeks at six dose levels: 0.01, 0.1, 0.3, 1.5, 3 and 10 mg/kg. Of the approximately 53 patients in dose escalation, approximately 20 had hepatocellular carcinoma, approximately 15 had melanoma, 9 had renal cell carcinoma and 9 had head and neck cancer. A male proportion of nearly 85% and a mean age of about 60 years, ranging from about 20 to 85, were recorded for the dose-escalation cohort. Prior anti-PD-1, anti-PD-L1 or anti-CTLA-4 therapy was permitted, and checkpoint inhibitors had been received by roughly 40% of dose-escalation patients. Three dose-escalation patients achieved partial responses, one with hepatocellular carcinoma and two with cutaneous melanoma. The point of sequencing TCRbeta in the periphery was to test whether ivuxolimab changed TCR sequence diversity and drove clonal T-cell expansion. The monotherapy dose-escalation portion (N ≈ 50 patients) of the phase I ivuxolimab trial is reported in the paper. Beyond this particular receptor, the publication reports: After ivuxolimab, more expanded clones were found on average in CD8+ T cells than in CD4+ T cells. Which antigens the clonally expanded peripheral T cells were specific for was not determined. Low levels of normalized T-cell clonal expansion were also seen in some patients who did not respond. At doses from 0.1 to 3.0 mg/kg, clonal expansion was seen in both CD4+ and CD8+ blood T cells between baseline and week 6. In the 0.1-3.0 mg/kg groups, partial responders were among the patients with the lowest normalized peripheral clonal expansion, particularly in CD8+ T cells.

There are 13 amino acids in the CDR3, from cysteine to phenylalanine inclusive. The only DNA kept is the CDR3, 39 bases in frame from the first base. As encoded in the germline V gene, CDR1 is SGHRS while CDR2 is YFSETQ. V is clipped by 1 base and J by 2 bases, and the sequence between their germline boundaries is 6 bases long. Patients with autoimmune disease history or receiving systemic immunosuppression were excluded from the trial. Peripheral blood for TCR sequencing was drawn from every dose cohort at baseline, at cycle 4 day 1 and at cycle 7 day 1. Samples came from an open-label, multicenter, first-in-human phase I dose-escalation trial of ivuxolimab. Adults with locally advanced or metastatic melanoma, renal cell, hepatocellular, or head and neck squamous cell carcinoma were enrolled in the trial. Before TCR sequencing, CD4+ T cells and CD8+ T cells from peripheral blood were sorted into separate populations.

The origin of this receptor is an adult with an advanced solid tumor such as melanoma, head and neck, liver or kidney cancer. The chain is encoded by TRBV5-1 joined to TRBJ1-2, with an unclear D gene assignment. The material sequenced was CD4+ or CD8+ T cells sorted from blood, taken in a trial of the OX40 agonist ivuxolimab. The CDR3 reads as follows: CASSLNQNYGYTF. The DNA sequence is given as TGCGCCAGCAGCTTGAACCAAAACTATGGCTACACCTTC.